Shown below are 10 T cell receptor beta chains from a single sample sequenced in a study of sequential checkpoint blockade in melanoma. The treatment was: randomized to nivolumab then ipilimumab (arm A) or the reverse (arm B). Produced via immunoSEQ multiplex PCR; TCRdb's table is partial and in-frame only. The sample records tens of thousands of clones, approximately 30% being singletons. The specimen comprised tumor tissue (inferred from file names), sampled from a patient given nivolumab and ipilimumab in sequence. Receptors originate from a human donor with melanoma.

The J gene is TRBJ1-1, the V gene TRBV19; perhaps TRBD1 as D (5 bases). From germline, CDR1 is LNHDA and CDR2 SQIVND (reference sequence). This CDR3 is 15 amino acids long. The V gene lost 7 bases and the J gene lost 8 bases, with 23 bases spanning the gap. CDR3 sequence reads: CASTLTLQAGPEAFF. Written as DNA, the CDR3 is TGTGCCAGTACCCTAACGTTACAGGCCGGGCCCGAAGCTTTCTTT.

V is TRBV28 and J is TRBJ2-7; the D call may be TRBD1 or TRBD2 (5 bases each). Trimming took 5 bases from V and 4 from J, leaving 18 bases between them. The CDR3 has 15 amino acids. Germline V gives CDR1 MDHEN, CDR2 SYDVKM. The CDR3 loop is CASSASGTGSYEQYF. As DNA, the CDR3 is TGTGCCAGCAGTGCCTCCGGGACGGGAAGTTACGAGCAGTACTTC. Full variable domain (rest looked up from reference TRBV28 and TRBJ2-7): DVKVTQSSRYLVKRTGEKVFLECVQDMDHENMFWYRQDPGLGLRLIYFSYDVKMKEKGDIPEGYSVSREKKERFSLILESASTNQTSMYLCASSASGTGSYEQYFGPGTRLTVT.

V and J are TRBV30 and TRBJ1-5; D possibly corresponds to TRBD1 (5 bases). Germline values: CDR1 GTSNPN, CDR2 SVGIG (reference sequence). V was pared by 0 bases and J by 0 bases, with 21 bases between. The CDR3 spans 19 residues. The CDR3 region has the DNA TGTGCCTGGAGTGTACGTGGTCCACGGGGGGGGTCTAGCAATCAGCCCCAGCATTTT. The encoded protein is CAWSVRGPRGGSSNQPQHF.

The V and J genes are TRBV11-3 and TRBJ2-7; 9 positions match TRBD1. J lost 0 bases, V lost 6 bases, and 21 bases had no gene match. This CDR3 has 20 amino acids. The germline gives CDR1 SGHNT, CDR2 YENEEA. This chain's CDR3 is CASRIVIPGQGRLISYEQYF. Written as DNA, the CDR3 is TGTGCCAGCAGAATCGTCATTCCGGGACAGGGTCGCCTCATCTCCTACGAGCAGTACTTC.

V is TRBV19 and J is TRBJ1-2; 8 positions agree with TRBD1. V lost 7 bases to trimming and J lost 4 bases; unmatched junction nucleotides: 8. Germline values: CDR1 LNHDA, CDR2 SQIVND (reference sequence). The CDR3 runs to 14 residues. CDR3 bases: TGTGCCAGTAAGTTGGACAGGGCTGGCTATGGCTACACCTTC. It encodes CASKLDRAGYGYTF.

This clone was detected only a few times. The chain combines TRBV6-8 with TRBJ1-5, with TRBD1 matching 9 bases. The germline gives CDR1 MNHGY, CDR2 SAAAGT. The CDR3 is 15 residues long. J was trimmed by 4 bases and V by 7 bases; bases with no gene match: 8. CDR3 sequence reads: CASTGTGLYNQPQHF. The CDR3 DNA reads TGTGCCAGCACCGGGACAGGGCTTTATAATCAGCCCCAGCATTTT.

This clone has a handful of counts. This sequence joins TRBV19 and TRBJ2-1; 8 nucleotides line up with TRBD2. This CDR3 spans 13 amino acids. V was pared by 5 bases and J by 6 bases, with 3 bases of the junction left unmatched. Germline lookup yields CDR1 LNHDA and CDR2 SQIVND (reference sequence). CDR3 sequence (DNA): TGTGCCAGTAGTTTTCTAGCGGGCAATGAGCAGTTCTTC. Translation: CASSFLAGNEQFF.

The gene calls are TRBV5-1 and TRBJ2-1; 10 positions match TRBD1. CDR1 SGHRS and CDR2 YFSETQ come from the germline V gene. The V gene end was trimmed by 3 bases and the J gene end by 6 bases; junction bases not matched to a gene: 6. The CDR3 has 15 amino acids. Written as DNA, the CDR3 is TGCGCCAGCAGCTCTGGGACAGGGGTGGGCAATGAGCAGTTCTTC. Translating it yields CASSSGTGVGNEQFF.

The CDR3 DNA is TGTGCCAGTAGCCCCAGGGCAATGAGCAATGAGCAGTTCTTC. Encoded protein: CASSPRAMSNEQFF. The V and J genes are TRBV19 and TRBJ2-1; D is possibly TRBD1 (5 bases). V shed 6 bases and J shed 6 bases, with 15 bases lying between them. CDR3 length equals 14 residues. The germline CDR1 and CDR2 sequences are LNHDA and SQIVND (reference sequence).

This rearrangement joins TRBV28 to TRBJ1-2, with no clear D. Trimming cost V 2 bases and J 4 bases, with 11 bases left between them. Germline CDR1 is MDHEN and CDR2 is SYDVKM. This CDR3 spans 14 amino acids. CDR3 nucleotides: TGTGCCAGCAGTTTAATTCAACAGCTCTATGGCTACACCTTC. As protein: CASSLIQQLYGYTF.